Presented here are 4 T cell receptor beta chains from one specimen sequenced in a study of chemoradiotherapy in HPV16-positive cancers. TCRdb's table, derived via immunoSEQ multiplex PCR, lists solely in-frame clones and lacks some. Among about 870 clones listed, roughly 91% were seen once. The sample was tumor tissue, taken from a patient who underwent chemoradiotherapy. The receptor source for this set is a human donor with HPV-associated anogenital cancer.

The J gene is TRBJ2-1, the V gene TRBV28, with D maybe TRBD2 (6 bases). V lost 8 bases to trimming and J lost 6 bases, with 11 bases between them. This CDR3 has 12 residues. Germline loops: CDR1 MDHEN, CDR2 SYDVKM. The CDR3 loop is CASRGNSNEQFF. DNA of the CDR3: TGTGCCAGCCGCGGGAACTCCAATGAGCAGTTCTTC.

The V and J genes are TRBV6-1 and TRBJ1-2; perhaps TRBD1 as D (5 bases). The CDR3 totals 13 residues. Looked up from germline, CDR1 is MNHNS and CDR2 is SASEGT. V lost 2 bases to trimming and J lost 7 bases, with 11 bases between them. The CDR3, as DNA: TGTGCCAGCAGTGAACCAGGGAGCGGTGGCTACACCTTC. Protein: CASSEPGSGGYTF.

This clone came up a few times. CDR3 loop: CASSSGLAGVGGELFF. The CDR3 DNA is TGTGCCAGCAGCTCCGGACTAGCGGGAGTCGGCGGGGAGCTGTTTTTT. The gene calls are TRBV7-3 and TRBJ2-2; TRBD2 aligns across 13 bases. The junction had 6 bases not matched to a gene; V was cut back by 4 bases and J by 7 bases. This CDR3 has 16 residues. Germline-derived CDR1 and CDR2 are SGHTA and FQGTGA.

The J gene is TRBJ2-1, the V gene TRBV29-1; 7 bases are shared with TRBD2. The V and J ends lost 7 bases and 8 bases, in that order; junction bases with no gene match: 11. Germline V CDR1 and CDR2: SQVTM, ANQGSEA. This CDR3 is 13 amino acids long. Written as DNA, the CDR3 is TGCAGCGCCGGGAGCGGGGAGGGCTATGAGCAGTTCTTC. As protein: CSAGSGEGYEQFF.